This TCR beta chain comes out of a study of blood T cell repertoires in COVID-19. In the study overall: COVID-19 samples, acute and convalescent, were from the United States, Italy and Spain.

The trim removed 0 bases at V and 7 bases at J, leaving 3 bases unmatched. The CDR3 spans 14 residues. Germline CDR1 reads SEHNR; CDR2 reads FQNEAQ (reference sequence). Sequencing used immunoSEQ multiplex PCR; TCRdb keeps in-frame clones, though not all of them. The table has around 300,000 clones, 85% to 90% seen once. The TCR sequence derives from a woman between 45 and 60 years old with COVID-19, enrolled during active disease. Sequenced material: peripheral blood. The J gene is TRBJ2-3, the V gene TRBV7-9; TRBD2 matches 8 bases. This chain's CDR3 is CASSLAAGDNTQYF. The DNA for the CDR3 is TGTGCCAGCAGCTTAGCAGCGGGAGATAATACGCAGTATTTT.